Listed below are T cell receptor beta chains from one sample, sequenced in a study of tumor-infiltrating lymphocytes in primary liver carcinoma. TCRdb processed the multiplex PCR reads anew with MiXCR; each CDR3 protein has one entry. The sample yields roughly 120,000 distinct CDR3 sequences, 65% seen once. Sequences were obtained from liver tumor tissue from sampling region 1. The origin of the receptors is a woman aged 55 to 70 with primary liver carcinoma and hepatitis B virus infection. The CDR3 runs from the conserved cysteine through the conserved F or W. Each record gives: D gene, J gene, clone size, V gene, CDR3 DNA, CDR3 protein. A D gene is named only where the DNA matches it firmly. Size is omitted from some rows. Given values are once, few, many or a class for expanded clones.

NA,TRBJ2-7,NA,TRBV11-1,TGTGCCAACAGCCCTGACAGGTCCCTCGAGCAGTACTTC,CANSPDRSLEQYF
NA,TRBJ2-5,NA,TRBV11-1,TGTGTCAGCAGCTTAGGATTGGACGCCTCTCTAGAGACCCAATACTTC,CVSSLGLDASLETQYF
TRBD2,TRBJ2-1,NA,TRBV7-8,TGTGCCAGCAGAGCTTCGGGAGGGTGGAATGAGCAGTTCTTC,CASRASGGWNEQFF
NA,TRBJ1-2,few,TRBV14,TGTGCCAGCAGCTCAAAAACCACAGGGTCAAACTATGGCTACACCTTC,CASSSKTTGSNYGYTF
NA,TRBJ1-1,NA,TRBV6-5,TGTTCCAGTATCCCGACACCTACATCGAACACTGAAGCTTTCTTT,CSSIPTPTSNTEAFF
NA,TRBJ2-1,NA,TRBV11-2,TGTGCTAGCAGCTCCCCTGTGGAGGTTCGGTACTTC,CASSSPVEVRYF
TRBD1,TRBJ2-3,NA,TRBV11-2,TGTGCCAGCAGTAAGGACAGGGGGACCACAGATACGCCGTATTTT,CASSKDRGTTDTPYF
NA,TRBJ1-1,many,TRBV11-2,TGTGCCAGCAGCTTAAACTCCGCGGGGAACACTGAAGCTTTCTTT,CASSLNSAGNTEAFF
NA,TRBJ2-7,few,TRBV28,TGTGCCACCACCTCTGGCGTAGGAGTCTACGAGCAGTACTTC,CATTSGVGVYEQYF
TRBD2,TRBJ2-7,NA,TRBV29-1,TGCATCGTTGGATCCGCCGGGACTAGCGGGGGACTAGCCTACGAGCTGTACTTC,CIVGSAGTSGGLAYELYF
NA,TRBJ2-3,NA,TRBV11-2,TGTGTCAGCAGCTTAGGGGGACTAACATACACGTCAGATGCGCAGTATTTT,CVSSLGGLTYTSDAQYF